The TCR beta chain under discussion was sequenced for a study of T cells in Graves' hyperthyroidism and ophthalmopathy. RNA transcripts yielded amplified TCR beta CDR3 regions. The HTBI set primed first-round TCR CDR3 RT-PCR. TCRdb itself ran the multiplex PCR reads through MiXCR, one entry per CDR3 protein. The data show about 760,000 distinct CDR3 sequences, with 35% seen just once and roughly 31% held by the top ten. The receptor was derived from a woman in her thirties or forties with Graves' hyperthyroidism. Sequenced input: blood.

The CDR3 DNA follows: TGTGCCACCAGTGATGGGCAGATAATCACAGATACGCAGTATTTT. Translated: CATSDGQIITDTQYF. The chain employs TRBV24-1 and TRBJ2-3; D gene uncertain. V was pared by 3 bases and J by 2 bases, with 11 bases between. The CDR3 totals 15 residues. Germline CDR1 and CDR2: KGHDR and SFDVKD.